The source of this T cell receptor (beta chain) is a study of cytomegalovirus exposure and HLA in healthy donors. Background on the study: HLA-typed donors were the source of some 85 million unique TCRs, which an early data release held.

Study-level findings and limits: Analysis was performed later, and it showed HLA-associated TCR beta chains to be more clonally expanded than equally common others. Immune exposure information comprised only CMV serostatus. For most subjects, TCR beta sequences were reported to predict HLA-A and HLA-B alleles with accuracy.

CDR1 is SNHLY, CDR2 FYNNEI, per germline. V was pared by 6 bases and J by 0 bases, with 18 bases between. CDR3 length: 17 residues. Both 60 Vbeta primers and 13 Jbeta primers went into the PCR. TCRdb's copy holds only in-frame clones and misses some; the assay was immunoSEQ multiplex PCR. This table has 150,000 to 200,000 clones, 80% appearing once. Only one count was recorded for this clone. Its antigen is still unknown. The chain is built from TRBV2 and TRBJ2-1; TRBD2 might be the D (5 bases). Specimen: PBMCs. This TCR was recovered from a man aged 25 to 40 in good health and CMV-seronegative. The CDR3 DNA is TGTGCCAGCAGGGGGTGGACTGCTTTTGGCTCCTACAATGAGCAGTTCTTC. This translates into CASRGWTAFGSYNEQFF.